Below are 8 T cell receptor beta chains sequenced from a single sample in a study of cytomegalovirus exposure and HLA in healthy donors. TCRdb's copy holds only in-frame clones and misses some; the assay was immunoSEQ multiplex PCR. The sample contains 45,000 to 70,000 clones, approximately 93% of which appear only once. Sequenced input: PBMCs. Source of these receptors: a woman younger than 35 in good health and CMV-seronegative.

The chain employs TRBV5-4 and TRBJ2-5; D is unclear. The CDR3 runs 14 residues. Trimming cost V 0 bases and J 7 bases, with 13 bases left between them. CDR1 is SGHNT and CDR2 is YYREEE in the germline V gene (reference sequence). The CDR3 nucleotides are TGTGCCAGCAGCTTGGTTGCGTCCCCGTCGACCCAGTACTTC. Its protein product is CASSLVASPSTQYF. Complete variable domain (other parts from reference TRBV5-4 and TRBJ2-5): ETGVTQSPTHLIKTRGQQVTLRCSSQSGHNTVSWYQQALGQGPQFIFQYYREEENGRGNFPPRFSGLQFPNYSSELNVNALELDDSALYLCASSLVASPSTQYFGPGTRLLVL.

The rearrangement joins TRBV5-4 to TRBJ2-1, with 14 positions matching TRBD2. Germline V gene data show CDR1 as SGHNT and CDR2 as YYREEE (reference sequence). The CDR3 consists of 19 residues. V was pared by 4 bases and J by 2 bases, with 11 bases of the junction left unmatched. The DNA of the CDR3 is TGTGCCAGCAGCCCATCTGGACTAGCGGGGGGAAGCCCCTACAATGAGCAGTTCTTC. It is translated as CASSPSGLAGGSPYNEQFF.

J is TRBJ1-1 and V is TRBV5-6; no firm D call. Germline CDR1 reads SGHDT; CDR2 reads YYEEEE. This CDR3 region has 13 residues. Deletions cut 0 bases from V and 7 bases from J, with 10 bases between. Here the CDR3 DNA reads TGTGCCAGCAGCTTGGAGCGGGCTATTGAAGCTTTCTTT. Its protein is CASSLERAIEAFF.

The genes are TRBV6-1 and TRBJ2-1; 8 positions match TRBD2. The germline V gene encodes CDR1 MNHNS and CDR2 SASEGT. The CDR3 runs to 16 residues. V shed 2 bases, J shed 5 bases, and the junction held 8 bases outside the gene matches. The CDR3 DNA reads as TGTGCCAGCAGTGAATGGCCTAGCGGGCCAAACAATGAGCAGTTCTTC. Protein: CASSEWPSGPNNEQFF.

This clone was picked up one time. This chain uses TRBV6-5 with TRBJ2-1; 8 bases agree with TRBD1. V shed 2 bases, J shed 8 bases, and the junction held 11 bases outside the gene matches. This CDR3 has 16 amino acids. From germline, CDR1 is MNHEY and CDR2 SVGAGI. CDR3 amino acids: CASSYNFDRGYDEQFF. In nucleotides, the CDR3 is TGTGCCAGCAGTTACAATTTCGACAGGGGATATGATGAGCAGTTCTTC.

This chain joins TRBV6-6 and TRBJ1-5; tentatively, D is TRBD1 (5 bases). The CDR3 is 14 amino acids. Trimming shortened V by 0 bases and J by 5 bases, and 8 bases separated the two germline ends. CDR1 MNHNY and CDR2 SVGAGI come from the germline V gene (reference sequence). In DNA form, the CDR3 reads TGTGCCAGCAGTTACTCCGACAGTTATCAGCCCCAGCATTTT. Translated, it gives CASSYSDSYQPQHF.

The chain couples TRBV6-4 to TRBJ2-3, with TRBD1 as a possible D gene (5 bases). The germline V and J ends were trimmed by 3 bases and 1 base, with 11 bases remaining between them. The CDR3 is 15 amino acids. CDR1 MRHNA and CDR2 SNTAGT come from the germline V gene. The DNA for the CDR3 is TGTGCCAGCAGTGAGACAGCCGAGGGCACAGATACGCAGTATTTT. Amino acids: CASSETAEGTDTQYF.

This rearrangement joins TRBV7-2 to TRBJ1-1; the match to TRBD1 covers 10 bases. V lost 5 bases and J lost 11; bases outside the gene matches: 8. The CDR3 extends over 13 amino acids. The V gene's germline CDR1 is SGHTA and CDR2 FQGNSA. This chain's CDR3 is CASSTGQGRRAFF. Written as DNA, the CDR3 is TGTGCCAGCAGCACGGGACAGGGGAGGAGGGCTTTCTTT.